One and the same sample provided the 8 T cell receptor beta chains below, sequenced in a study of cytomegalovirus exposure and HLA in healthy donors. In the PCR, 60 Vbeta and 13 Jbeta primers were used. Produced via immunoSEQ multiplex PCR; TCRdb's table is partial and in-frame only. The sample gives about 120,000 clones, 75% of which show up once; just under 3% is in the top ten. What was sequenced was PBMCs. These receptors all come from a woman between 40 and 50 years old in good health and CMV-seropositive.

The chain combines TRBV7-2 with TRBJ2-5; 8 nucleotides line up with TRBD2. Germline lookup yields CDR1 SGHTA and CDR2 FQGNSA. The CDR3 contains 17 residues. Unmatched junction bases numbered 13, after V lost 4 bases and J lost 3 bases. As DNA, the CDR3 is TGTGCCAGCAGCTCGCAGGGGTTGAGCGGGAGTAAAGAGACCCAGTACTTC. Encoded protein: CASSSQGLSGSKETQYF.

The sample holds one count of this clone. The V call is TRBV9, the J call TRBJ2-2; weak D call: TRBD1 (6 bases). This CDR3 contains 16 residues. The germline V and J ends were trimmed by 0 bases and 4 bases, with 13 bases remaining between them. Germline lookup yields CDR1 SGDLS and CDR2 YYNGEE. The CDR3 DNA follows: TGTGCCAGCAGCGTAGGGGCATTAGGGGGCACCGGGGAGCTGTTTTTT. It specifies CASSVGALGGTGELFF.

V and J are TRBV6-5 and TRBJ2-1; TRBD1 matches at 7 bases. Germline V CDR1 and CDR2: MNHEY, SVGAGI. Germline trimming cut 5 bases from V and 6 bases from J; bases unmatched to any gene: 10. This CDR3 has 15 amino acids. The CDR3 region has the DNA TGTGCCAGCAGTCGATACAGGGGTCCCCTCAATGAGCAGTTCTTC. It is translated as CASSRYRGPLNEQFF.

V is TRBV19 and J is TRBJ2-6; weak D call: TRBD2 (5 bases). V was cut by 6 bases and J by 1 base, with 10 bases left in between. The CDR3 is made up of 15 amino acids. The germline CDR1 and CDR2 sequences are LNHDA and SQIVND (reference sequence). CDR3 residues: CASSRGPSGANVLTF. The CDR3 nucleotides are TGTGCCAGTAGCAGAGGGCCTTCTGGGGCCAACGTCCTGACTTTC.

The chain is built from TRBV29-1 and TRBJ2-7, with 8 bases matching TRBD1. The V gene's germline CDR1 is SQVTM and CDR2 ANQGSEA. This CDR3 has 13 residues. V lost 1 base to trimming and J lost 6 bases; unmatched junction nucleotides: 5. Here the CDR3 reads CSVEVQGVAEQYF. Written as DNA, the CDR3 is TGCAGCGTTGAAGTACAGGGGGTCGCCGAGCAGTACTTC.

The V and J genes are TRBV5-1 and TRBJ2-4, with 9 bases aligning to TRBD1. The germline V gene has CDR1 SGHRS and CDR2 YFSETQ. Losses at the gene ends were 3 bases for V and 0 bases for J; bases not matched to a gene: 4. This CDR3 is built from 16 residues. CDR3 residues: CASSSDRGKAKNIQYF. CDR3 DNA sequence: TGCGCCAGCAGCTCGGACAGGGGTAAAGCCAAAAACATTCAGTACTTC.

This sequence joins TRBV7-2 and TRBJ1-2; 7 bases align to TRBD1. J lost 8 bases, V lost 5 bases, and 14 bases had no gene match. Germline V lookup: CDR1 SGHTA, CDR2 FQGNSA. The CDR3 runs 15 residues. CDR3 in DNA: TGTGCCAGCAGCGTGACAGGGACCTCGGCGAGGGGCTACACCTTC. Encoded protein: CASSVTGTSARGYTF.

In DNA form, the CDR3 reads TGCGCCAGCAGCGGAACTAGCGGGTTTTCGGGTACGCAGTATTTT. Protein: CASSGTSGFSGTQYF. The chain recombines TRBV5-1 with TRBJ2-3; 9 bases are a match to TRBD2. CDR1 and CDR2 (germline): SGHRS, YFSETQ. Trimming at V came to 4 bases and at J to 8 bases, leaving 11 bases not matched to a gene. The CDR3 is 15 amino acids.